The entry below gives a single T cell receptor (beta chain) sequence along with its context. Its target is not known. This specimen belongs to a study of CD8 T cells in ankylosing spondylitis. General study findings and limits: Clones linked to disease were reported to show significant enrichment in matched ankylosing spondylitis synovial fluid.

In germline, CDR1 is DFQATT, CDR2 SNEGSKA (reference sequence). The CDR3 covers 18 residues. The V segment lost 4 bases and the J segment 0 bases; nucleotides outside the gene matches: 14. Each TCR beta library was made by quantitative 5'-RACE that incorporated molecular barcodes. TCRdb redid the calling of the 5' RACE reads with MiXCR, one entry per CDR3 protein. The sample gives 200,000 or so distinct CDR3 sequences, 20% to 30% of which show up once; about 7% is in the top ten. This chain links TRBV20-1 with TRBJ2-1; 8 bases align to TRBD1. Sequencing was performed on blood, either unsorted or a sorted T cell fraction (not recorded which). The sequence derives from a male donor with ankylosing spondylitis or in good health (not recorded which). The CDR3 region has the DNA TGCAGTGCTAATGGACAGGGTCGTAGCGGACTCTCCTACAATGAGCAGTTCTTC. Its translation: CSANGQGRSGLSYNEQFF.